This T cell receptor (beta chain) was captured in a study of Ad26.COV2.S vaccination and SARS-CoV-2 variants. Assay: immunoSEQ multiplex PCR; the TCRdb copy retains only in-frame clones and omits some. The sample lists some 350,000 clones, just over 90% occurring once. The CDR3 is made up of 12 amino acids. The V end was cut by 3 bases, the J end by 5 bases, with 6 bases between. CDR1 is SGHNT, CDR2 YYREEE, per germline (reference sequence). The sequencing used peripheral blood, collected after recovery from COVID-19. The TCR comes from a human donor who had recovered from COVID-19. The J gene is TRBJ2-1, the V gene TRBV5-4; no clear D. CDR3 sequence: CASSYPNNEQFF. CDR3 DNA: TGTGCCAGCAGCTACCCGAACAATGAGCAGTTCTTC.